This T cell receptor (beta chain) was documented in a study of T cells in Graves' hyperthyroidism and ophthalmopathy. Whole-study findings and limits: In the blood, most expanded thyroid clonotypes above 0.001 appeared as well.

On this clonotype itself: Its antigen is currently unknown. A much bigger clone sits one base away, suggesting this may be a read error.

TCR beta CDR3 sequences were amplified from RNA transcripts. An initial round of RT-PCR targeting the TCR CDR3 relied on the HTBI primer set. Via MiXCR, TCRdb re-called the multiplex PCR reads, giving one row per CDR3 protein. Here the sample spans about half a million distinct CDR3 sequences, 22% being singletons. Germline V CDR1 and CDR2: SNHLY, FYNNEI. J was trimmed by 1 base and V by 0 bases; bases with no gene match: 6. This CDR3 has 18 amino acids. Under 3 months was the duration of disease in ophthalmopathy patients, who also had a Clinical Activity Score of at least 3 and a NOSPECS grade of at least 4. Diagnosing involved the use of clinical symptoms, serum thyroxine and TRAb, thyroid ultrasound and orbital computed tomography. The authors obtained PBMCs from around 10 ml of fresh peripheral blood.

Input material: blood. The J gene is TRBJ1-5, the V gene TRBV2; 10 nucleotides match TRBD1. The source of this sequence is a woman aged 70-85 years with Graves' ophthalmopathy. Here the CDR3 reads CASSEAGTGAGSNQPQHF. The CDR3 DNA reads TGTGCCAGCAGTGAAGCGGGGACAGGGGCCGGAAGCAATCAGCCCCAGCATTTT.